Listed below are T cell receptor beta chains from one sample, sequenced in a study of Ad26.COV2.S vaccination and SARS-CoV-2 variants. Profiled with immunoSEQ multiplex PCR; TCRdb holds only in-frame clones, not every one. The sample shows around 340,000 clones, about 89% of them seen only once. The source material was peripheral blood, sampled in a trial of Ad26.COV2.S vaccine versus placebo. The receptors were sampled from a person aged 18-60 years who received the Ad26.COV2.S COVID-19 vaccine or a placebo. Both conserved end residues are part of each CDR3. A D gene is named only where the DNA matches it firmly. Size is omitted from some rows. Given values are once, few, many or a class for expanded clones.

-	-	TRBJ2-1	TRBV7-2	TGTGCCAGCAGCTTAATGAATACGGGGGCGTCCTACAATGAGCAGTTCTTC	CASSLMNTGASYNEQFF
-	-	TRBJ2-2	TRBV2	TGTGCCAGCAGACCTCAGGGGGGAACTACCGGGGAGCTGTTTTTT	CASRPQGGTTGELFF
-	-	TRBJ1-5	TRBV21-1	TGTGCCAGCAGTAAGCTCGACAGGGCAATCAATCAGCCCCAGCATTTT	CASSKLDRAINQPQHF
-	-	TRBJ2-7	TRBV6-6	TGTGCCAGCAGTCCGCCCCGGGGCCCCTACGAGCAGTACTTC	CASSPPRGPYEQYF
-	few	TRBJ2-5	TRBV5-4	TGTGCCAGCAGCTCGGGACGGAACCAAGAGACCCAGTACTTC	CASSSGRNQETQYF
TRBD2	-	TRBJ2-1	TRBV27	TGTGCCAGCACCCCTGGACTAGCCGCGAATGAGCAGTTCTTC	CASTPGLAANEQFF
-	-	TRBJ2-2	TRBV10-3	TGTGCCATCAGTGGAGGGGATCGAGCTGTAACCGGGGAGCTGTTTTTT	CAISGGDRAVTGELFF
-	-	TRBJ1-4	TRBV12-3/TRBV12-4	TGTGCCAGCAGCCGGGCGGGAAATGAAAAACTGTTTTTT	CASSRAGNEKLFF
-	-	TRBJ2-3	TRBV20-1	TGCAGTGCTAGTGGGCTAGCGATAAGCACAGATACGCAGTATTTT	CSASGLAISTDTQYF
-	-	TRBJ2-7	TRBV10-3	TGTGCCATCAGTACCCTAAACGAACTCTACGAGCAGTACTTC	CAISTLNELYEQYF
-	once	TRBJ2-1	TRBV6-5	TGTGCCTGCAACAGTTTCAGGAATGAGCAGTTCTTC	CACNSFRNEQFF
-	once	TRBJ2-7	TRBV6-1	TGTGCCAGCAGTGAAGCCTGGGCATCGAGCTCCTACGAGCAGTACTTC	CASSEAWASSSYEQYF
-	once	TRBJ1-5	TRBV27	TGTGCCAGCAGTCCGCTAGGGCAGGGACAGCCCCAGCATTTT	CASSPLGQGQPQHF
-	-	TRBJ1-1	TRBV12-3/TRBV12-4	TGTGCCAGCAGATTGTGGGGGACTGAAGCTTTCTTT	CASRLWGTEAFF
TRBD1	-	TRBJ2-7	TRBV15	TGTGCCACCAGCAGGTCCAGGGACAGGGCATACGAGCAGTACTTC	CATSRSRDRAYEQYF
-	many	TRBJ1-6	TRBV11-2	TGTGCCAGCAGCTTAGTAAGTGGCAGGGGTTCACCCCTCCACTTT	CASSLVSGRGSPLHF
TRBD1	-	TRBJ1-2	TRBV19	TGTGCCAGTAGTGTAGCGCAGGGGGGGGACGGCTACACCTTC	CASSVAQGGDGYTF
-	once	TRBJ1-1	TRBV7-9	TGTGCCAGCACCAGAATGAAGGGACCTGAAGCTTTCTTT	CASTRMKGPEAFF
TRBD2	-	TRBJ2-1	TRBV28	TGTGCCAGCAGTTTCCGGAGCGGGGCCTACAATGAGCAGTTCTTC	CASSFRSGAYNEQFF
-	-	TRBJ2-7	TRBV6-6	TGTGCCAGCAGTTACTCGGGCTTCTACGAGCAGTACTTC	CASSYSGFYEQYF
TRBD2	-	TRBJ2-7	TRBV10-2	TGCGCCAGCAGGGTGAGCGGGGGGGCCCAATACGAGCAGTACTTC	CASRVSGGAQYEQYF
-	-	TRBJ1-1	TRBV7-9	TGTGCCAGCAGCCCTGGGAGGGGGGCGATGAACACTGAAGCTTTCTTT	CASSPGRGAMNTEAFF
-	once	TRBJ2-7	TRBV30	TGTGCCTGGACCGACACCTCCTACGAGCAGTACTTC	CAWTDTSYEQYF
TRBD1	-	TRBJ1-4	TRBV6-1	TGTGCCAGCAGTGGGGGGACAGCTGCAACTAATGAAAAACTGTTTTTT	CASSGGTAATNEKLFF
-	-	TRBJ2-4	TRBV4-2	TGTGCCAGCAGCCAAGATATCGGAACAGAGCAGTACTTC	CASSQDIGTEQYF
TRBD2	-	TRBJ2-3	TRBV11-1	TGTGCCAGCAGCCGGGGGGGAGTCCTTACAGATACGCAGTATTTT	CASSRGGVLTDTQYF
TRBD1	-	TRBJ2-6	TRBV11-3	TGTGCCAGCAGCCCGGGGACAGGGGACTCTGGGGCCAACGTCCTGACTTTC	CASSPGTGDSGANVLTF
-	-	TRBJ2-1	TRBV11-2	TGTGCCAGCAGCTTAGTACCCCCCGCGAGACATTCCTACAATGAGCAGTTCTTC	CASSLVPPARHSYNEQFF
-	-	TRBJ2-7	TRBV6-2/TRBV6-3	TGTGCCAGCAGTTACGCCAGGGCCCAAACCTCCTACGAGCAGTACTTC	CASSYARAQTSYEQYF
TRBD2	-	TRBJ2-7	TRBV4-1	TGCGCCAGCAGCCAACCCTCTAGCGGGAGGCGTTCCTACGAGCAGTACTTC	CASSQPSSGRRSYEQYF
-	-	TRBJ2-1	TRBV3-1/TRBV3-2	TGTGCCAGCAGCCAAGTATCGGGATCAAGCTCCTACAATGAGCAGTTCTTC	CASSQVSGSSSYNEQFF
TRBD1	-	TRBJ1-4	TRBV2	TGTGCCAGCAGCAAACAGGGGGCGTCTAATGAAAAACTGTTTTTT	CASSKQGASNEKLFF
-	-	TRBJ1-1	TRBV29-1	TGCAGCGTTGAATGGAAGAACACTGAAGCTTTCTTT	CSVEWKNTEAFF
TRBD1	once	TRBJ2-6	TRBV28	TGTGCCAGCAGTTTGTGGGGGACAGGCCCCTCTGGGGCCAACGTCCTGACTTTC	CASSLWGTGPSGANVLTF
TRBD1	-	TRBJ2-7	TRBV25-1	TGTGCCAGCAGTGGGGGGACAGGGCTCGACGAGCAGTACTTC	CASSGGTGLDEQYF
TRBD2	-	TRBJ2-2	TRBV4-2	TGTGCCAGCAGCCAACCTAAGCGGGGGGGTTATACCGGGGAGCTGTTTTTT	CASSQPKRGGYTGELFF
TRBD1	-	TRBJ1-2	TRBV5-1	TGCGCCAGCAGCTCGGACAGGGCAGTCTATGGCTACACCTTC	CASSSDRAVYGYTF
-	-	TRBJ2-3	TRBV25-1	TGTGCCAGCAGTGTTCCCGATAGACAGGCTCCGGAGGATACGCAGTATTTT	CASSVPDRQAPEDTQYF
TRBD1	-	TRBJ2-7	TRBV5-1	TGCGCCAGCAGCTCCGAGGACAGGTTCTACGAGCAGTACTTC	CASSSEDRFYEQYF
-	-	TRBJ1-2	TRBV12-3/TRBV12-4	TGTGCCAGCAGTTTAGTCTTGACTACTGGCTACACCTTC	CASSLVLTTGYTF
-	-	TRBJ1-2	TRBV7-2	TGTGCCAGCAGCTTAGATCACTTGGGCTACACCTTC	CASSLDHLGYTF
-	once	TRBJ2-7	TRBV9	TGTGCCAGCAGCGTTGAGGACACACCCTACGAGCAGTACTTC	CASSVEDTPYEQYF
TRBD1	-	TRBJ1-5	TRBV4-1	TGCGCCAGCAGCCCCGGAACCGGGACAGCGAATCAGCCCCAGCATTTT	CASSPGTGTANQPQHF
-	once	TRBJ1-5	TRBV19	TGTGCCAGTAGTCTTCCTTCGACAGGAGGAAATCAGCCCCAGCATTTT	CASSLPSTGGNQPQHF
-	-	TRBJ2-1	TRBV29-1	TGCAGCGTTGATAATCGGGTTCAGGGAACCCGACCTAACTTCAATGAGCAGTTCTTC	CSVDNRVQGTRPNFNEQFF
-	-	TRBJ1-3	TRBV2	TGTGCCAGCAGTGAAGGGGTACACTCTGGAAACACCATATATTTT	CASSEGVHSGNTIYF
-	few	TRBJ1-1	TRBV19	TGTGCCAGTAGTATGGGAAGGGACACTGAAGCTTTCTTT	CASSMGRDTEAFF